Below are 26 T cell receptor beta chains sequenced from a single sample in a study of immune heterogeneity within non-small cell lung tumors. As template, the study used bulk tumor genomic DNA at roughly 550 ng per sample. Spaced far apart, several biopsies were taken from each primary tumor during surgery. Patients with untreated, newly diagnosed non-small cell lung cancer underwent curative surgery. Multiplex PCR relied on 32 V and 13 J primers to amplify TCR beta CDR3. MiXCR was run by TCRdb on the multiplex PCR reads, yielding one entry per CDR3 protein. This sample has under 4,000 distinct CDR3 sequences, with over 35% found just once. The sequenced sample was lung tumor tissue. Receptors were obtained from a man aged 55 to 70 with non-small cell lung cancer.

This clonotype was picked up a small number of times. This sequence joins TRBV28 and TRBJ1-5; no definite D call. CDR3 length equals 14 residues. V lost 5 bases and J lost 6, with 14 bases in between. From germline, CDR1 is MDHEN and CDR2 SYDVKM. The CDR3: CASSRVMPGQPQHF. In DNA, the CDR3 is TGTGCCAGCAGTCGCGTGATGCCCGGTCAGCCCCAGCATTTT.

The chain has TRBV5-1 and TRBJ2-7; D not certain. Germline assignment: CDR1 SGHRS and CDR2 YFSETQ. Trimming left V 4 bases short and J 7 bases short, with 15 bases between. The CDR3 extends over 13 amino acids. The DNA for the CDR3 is TGCGCCAGCAGCCCCGACCGGGCCTCGGAGCAGTACTTC. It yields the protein CASSPDRASEQYF.

The CDR3 sequence: CASSGTGGMDEKFF. The CDR3 nucleotides are TGTGCCAGCTCCGGGACAGGGGGCATGGATGAGAAATTCTTC. This rearrangement joins TRBV7-8 to TRBJ2-1, with 12 nucleotides matching TRBD1. Trimming removed 8 bases from V and 16 bases from J; junction bases left unmatched: 15. The CDR3 is made up of 14 amino acids. CDR1 SGHVS and CDR2 FQNEAQ come from the germline V gene. Filled out from reference TRBV7-8 and TRBJ2-1, the complete variable domain reads GAGVSQSPRYKVAKRGQDVALRCDPISGHVSLFWYQQALGQGPEFLTYFQNEAQLDKSGLPSDRFFAERPEGSVSTLKIQRTQQEDSAVYLCASSGTGGMDEKFFGPGTRLTVL.

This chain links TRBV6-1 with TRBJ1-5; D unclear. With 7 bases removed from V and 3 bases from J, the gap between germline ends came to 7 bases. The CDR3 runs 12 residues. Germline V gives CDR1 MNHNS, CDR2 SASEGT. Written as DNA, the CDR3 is TGTGCCAGCACCCGGGCCAATCAGCCCCAGCATTTT. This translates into CASTRANQPQHF.

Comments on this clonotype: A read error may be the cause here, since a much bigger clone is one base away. CDR3 sequence reads: CIVVEVTNYGYTF. The CDR3 DNA is TGCATCGTTGTTGAGGTTACTAACTATGGCTACACCTTC. The chain uses TRBV29-1 and TRBJ1-2; the D is unclear. The CDR3 consists of 13 residues. In germline, CDR1 is SQVTM, CDR2 ANQGSEA.

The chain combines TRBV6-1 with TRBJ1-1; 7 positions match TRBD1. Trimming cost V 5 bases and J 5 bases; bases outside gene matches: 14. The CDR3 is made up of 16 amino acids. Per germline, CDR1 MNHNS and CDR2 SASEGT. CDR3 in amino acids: CASSPPTGRGGTEAFF. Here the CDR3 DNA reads TGTGCCAGCAGTCCACCGACAGGGAGGGGGGGAACTGAAGCTTTCTTT.

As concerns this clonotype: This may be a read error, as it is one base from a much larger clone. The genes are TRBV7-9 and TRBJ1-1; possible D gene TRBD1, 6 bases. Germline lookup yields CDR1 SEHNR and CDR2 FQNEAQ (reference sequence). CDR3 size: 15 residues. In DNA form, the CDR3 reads TGTGCCGGCAGCTTAGAGGGGGGAAGGTTGACTGAAGCTTTCTTT. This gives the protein CAGSLEGGRLTEAFF.

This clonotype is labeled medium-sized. The CDR3 DNA reads TGTGCCAGCAGCTTAACTAGCGGGAGGTACAATGAGCAGTTCTTC. Translated: CASSLTSGRYNEQFF. The chain employs TRBV7-3 and TRBJ2-1, with 10 positions matching TRBD2. The CDR3 length is 15 residues. Germline V CDR1 and CDR2: SGHTA, FQGTGA. Losses at the gene ends were 0 bases for V and 4 bases for J; bases not matched to a gene: 0. Filled out from reference TRBV7-3 and TRBJ2-1, the complete variable domain reads GAGVSQTPSNKVTEKGKYVELRCDPISGHTALYWYRQSLGQGPEFLIYFQGTGAADDSGLPNDRFFAVRPEGSVSTLKIQRTERGDSAVYLCASSLTSGRYNEQFFGPGTRLTVL.

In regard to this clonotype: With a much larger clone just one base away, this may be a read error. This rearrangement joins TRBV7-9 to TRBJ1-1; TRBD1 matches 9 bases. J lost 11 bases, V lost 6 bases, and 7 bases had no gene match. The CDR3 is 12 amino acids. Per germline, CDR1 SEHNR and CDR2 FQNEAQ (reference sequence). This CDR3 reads CASRLQGAGAFF. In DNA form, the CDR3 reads TGTGCCAGCAGATTACAGGGGGCTGGGGCTTTCTTT.

Written as DNA, the CDR3 is TGTGCGGAACTGCCAGCAGCGGTCGGGAATAATGGCTACACCTTC. Encoded protein: CAELPAAVGNNGYTF. The J gene is TRBJ1-2, the V gene TRBV11-2; D is unresolved. The length of the CDR3 is 15 residues. Germline V gene data show CDR1 as SGHAT and CDR2 as FQNNGV.

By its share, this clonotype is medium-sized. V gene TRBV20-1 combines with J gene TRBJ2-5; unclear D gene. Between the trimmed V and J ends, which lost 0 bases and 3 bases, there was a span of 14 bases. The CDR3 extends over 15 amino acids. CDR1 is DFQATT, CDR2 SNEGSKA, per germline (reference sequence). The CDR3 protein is CSARDLRQAEETQYF. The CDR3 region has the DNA TGCAGTGCTAGAGATCTTCGGCAGGCGGAAGAGACCCAGTACTTC.

The CDR3 is CASSVGQGEEKLFF. The CDR3 bases are TGTGCCAGCAGCGTAGGCCAGGGTGAGGAAAAACTGTTTTTT. The chain has TRBV9 and TRBJ1-4; TRBD1 might be the D (5 bases). Germline CDR1 SGDLS, CDR2 YYNGEE. V gave up 0 bases and J gave up 8 bases, with 11 bases separating them. This CDR3 contains 14 residues.

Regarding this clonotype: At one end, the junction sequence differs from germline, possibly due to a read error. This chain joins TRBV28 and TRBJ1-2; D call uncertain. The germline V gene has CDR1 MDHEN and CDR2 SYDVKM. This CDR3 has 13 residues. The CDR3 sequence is CAISFGRLGGYTF. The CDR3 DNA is TGTGCCATCAGTTTCGGGAGACTCGGGGGCTACACCTTC.

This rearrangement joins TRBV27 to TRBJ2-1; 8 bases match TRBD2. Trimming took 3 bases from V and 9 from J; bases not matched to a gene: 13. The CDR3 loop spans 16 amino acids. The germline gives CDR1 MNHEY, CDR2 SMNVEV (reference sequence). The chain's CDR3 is CASSFELADQTGEQFF. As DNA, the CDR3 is TGTGCCAGCAGTTTCGAACTAGCGGATCAGACGGGTGAGCAGTTCTTC.

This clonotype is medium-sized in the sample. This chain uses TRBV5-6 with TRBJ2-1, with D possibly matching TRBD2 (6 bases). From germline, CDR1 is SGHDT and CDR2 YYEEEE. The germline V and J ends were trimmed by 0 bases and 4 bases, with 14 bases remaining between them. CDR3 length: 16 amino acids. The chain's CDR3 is CASSLEVSGPYNEQFF. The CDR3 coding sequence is TGTGCCAGCAGCTTGGAGGTTAGCGGCCCGTACAATGAGCAGTTCTTC.

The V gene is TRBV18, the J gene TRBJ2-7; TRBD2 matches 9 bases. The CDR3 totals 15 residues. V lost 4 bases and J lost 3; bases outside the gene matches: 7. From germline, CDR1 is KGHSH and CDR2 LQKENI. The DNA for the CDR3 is TGTGCCAGCTCACTAAATAGCGGGGGCTTCTACGAGCAGTACTTC. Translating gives CASSLNSGGFYEQYF.

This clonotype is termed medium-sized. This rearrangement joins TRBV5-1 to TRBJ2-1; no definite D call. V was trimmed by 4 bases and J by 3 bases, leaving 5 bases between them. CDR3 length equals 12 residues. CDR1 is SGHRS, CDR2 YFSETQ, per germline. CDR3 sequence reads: CASSADYNEQFF. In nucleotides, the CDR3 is TGCGCCAGCAGCGCGGACTACAATGAGCAGTTCTTC.

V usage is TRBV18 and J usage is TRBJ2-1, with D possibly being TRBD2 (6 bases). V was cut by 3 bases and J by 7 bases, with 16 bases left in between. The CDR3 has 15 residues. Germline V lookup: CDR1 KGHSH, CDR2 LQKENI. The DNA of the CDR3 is TGTGCCAGCTCACCGTTCGGCCTAGCGATGAATGAGCAGTTCTTC. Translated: CASSPFGLAMNEQFF. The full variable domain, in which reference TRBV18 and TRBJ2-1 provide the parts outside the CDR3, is NAGVMQNPRHLVRRRGQEARLRCSPMKGHSHVYWYRQLPEEGLKFMVYLQKENIIDESGMPKERFSAEFPKEGPSILRIQQVVRGDSAAYFCASSPFGLAMNEQFFGPGTRLTVL.

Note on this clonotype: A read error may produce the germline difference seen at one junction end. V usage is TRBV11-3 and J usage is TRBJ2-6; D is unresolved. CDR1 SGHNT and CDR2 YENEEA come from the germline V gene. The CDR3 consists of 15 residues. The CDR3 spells CAISSLASGANVLTF. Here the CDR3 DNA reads TGTGCCATCAGCTCCCTGGCTTCTGGGGCCAACGTCCTGACTTTC.

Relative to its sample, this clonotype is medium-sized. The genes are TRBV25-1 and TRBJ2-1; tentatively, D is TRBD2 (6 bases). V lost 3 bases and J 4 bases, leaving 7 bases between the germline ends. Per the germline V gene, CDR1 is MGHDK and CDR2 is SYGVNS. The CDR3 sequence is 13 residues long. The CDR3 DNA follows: TGTGCCAGCAGTGACGCGGGGTACAATGAGCAGTTCTTC. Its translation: CASSDAGYNEQFF.

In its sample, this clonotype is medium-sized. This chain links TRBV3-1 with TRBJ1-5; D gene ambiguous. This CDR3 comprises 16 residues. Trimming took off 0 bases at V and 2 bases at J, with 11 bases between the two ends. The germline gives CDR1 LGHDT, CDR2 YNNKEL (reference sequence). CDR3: CASSQEPPNGNQPQHF. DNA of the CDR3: TGTGCCAGCAGCCAAGAGCCTCCAAATGGCAATCAGCCCCAGCATTTT.

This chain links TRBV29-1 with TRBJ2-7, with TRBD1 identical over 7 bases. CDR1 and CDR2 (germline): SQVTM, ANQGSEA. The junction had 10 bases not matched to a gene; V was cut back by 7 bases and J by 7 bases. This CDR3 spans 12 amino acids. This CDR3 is CSAADRRKEQYF. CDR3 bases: TGCAGCGCTGCGGACAGGAGAAAGGAGCAGTACTTC.

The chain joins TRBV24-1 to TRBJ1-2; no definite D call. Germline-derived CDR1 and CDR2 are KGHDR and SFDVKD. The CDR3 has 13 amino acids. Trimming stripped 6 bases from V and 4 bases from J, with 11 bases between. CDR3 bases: TGTGCCACCAGTTCGACAACCTTCTATGGCTACACCTTC. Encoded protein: CATSSTTFYGYTF.

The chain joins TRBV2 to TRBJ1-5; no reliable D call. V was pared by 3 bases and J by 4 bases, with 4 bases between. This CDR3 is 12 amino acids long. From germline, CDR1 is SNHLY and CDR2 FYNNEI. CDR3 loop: CASSDTNQPQHF. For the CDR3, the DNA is TGTGCCAGCAGTGACACAAATCAGCCCCAGCATTTT.

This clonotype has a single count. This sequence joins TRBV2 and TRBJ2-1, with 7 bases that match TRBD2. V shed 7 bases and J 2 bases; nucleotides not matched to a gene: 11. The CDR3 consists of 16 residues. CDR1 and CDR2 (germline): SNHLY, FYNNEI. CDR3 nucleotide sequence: TGTGCCAGCACCCTGGAGCGGGGCGGCGCCTACAATGAGCAGTTCTTC. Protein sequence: CASTLERGGAYNEQFF.

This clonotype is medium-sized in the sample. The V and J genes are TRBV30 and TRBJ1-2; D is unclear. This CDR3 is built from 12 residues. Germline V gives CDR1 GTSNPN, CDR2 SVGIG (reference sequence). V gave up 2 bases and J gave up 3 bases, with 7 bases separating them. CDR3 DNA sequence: TGTGCCTGGAGTAGGAACTACTATGGCTACACCTTC. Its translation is CAWSRNYYGYTF.